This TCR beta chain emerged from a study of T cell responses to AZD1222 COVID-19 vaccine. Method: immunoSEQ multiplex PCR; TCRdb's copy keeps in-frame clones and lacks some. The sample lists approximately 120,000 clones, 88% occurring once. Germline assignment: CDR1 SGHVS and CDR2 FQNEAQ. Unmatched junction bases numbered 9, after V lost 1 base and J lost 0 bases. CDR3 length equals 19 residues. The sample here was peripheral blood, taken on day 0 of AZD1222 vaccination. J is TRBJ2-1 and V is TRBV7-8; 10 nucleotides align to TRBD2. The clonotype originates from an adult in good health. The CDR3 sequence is CASSLDTGTSVSSYNEQFF. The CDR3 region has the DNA TGTGCCAGCAGCTTAGACACCGGGACTAGCGTGAGCTCCTACAATGAGCAGTTCTTC.